The 4 T cell receptor beta chains below all came from one sample that was sequenced in a study of cytomegalovirus exposure and HLA in healthy donors. TCRdb's table, derived via immunoSEQ multiplex PCR, lists solely in-frame clones and lacks some. The table lists about 44,000 clones, roughly 93% of them singletons. Material for sequencing was PBMCs. Receptor source: a woman under 30 in good health and CMV-seronegative.

The V gene is TRBV7-9, the J gene TRBJ2-5; D perhaps matches TRBD2 (6 bases). Germline V gene data show CDR1 as SEHNR and CDR2 as FQNEAQ (reference sequence). This CDR3 is 17 amino acids long. Trimming took off 6 bases at V and 5 bases at J, with 25 bases between the two ends. As DNA, the CDR3 is TGTGCCAGCAGTTCACCCCGGGGCGGAGGGGATCAGGAGACCCAGTACTTC. Translation gives CASSSPRGGGDQETQYF.

The rearrangement links TRBV6-1 to TRBJ1-2; D perhaps matches TRBD1 (5 bases). V lost 1 base, J lost 2 bases, and 11 bases lay in between. Germline V gives CDR1 MNHNS, CDR2 SASEGT. The CDR3 contains 15 residues. The DNA of the CDR3 is TGTGCCAGCAGTGAAGGGAAGGGGTGGAACTATGGCTACACCTTC. Translation: CASSEGKGWNYGYTF.

This chain uses TRBV29-1 with TRBJ1-4; D gene unclear. Germline CDR1 SQVTM, CDR2 ANQGSEA. The CDR3 consists of 14 residues. V lost 6 bases, J lost 1 base, and 12 bases lay in between. The chain's CDR3 is CSVPLRGTNEKLFF. Here the CDR3 DNA reads TGCAGCGTCCCTCTCCGGGGAACTAATGAAAAACTGTTTTTT.

This chain connects TRBV5-6 to TRBJ1-2; 10 nucleotides line up with TRBD1. V was pared by 4 bases and J by 7 bases, with 4 bases of the junction left unmatched. Germline-derived CDR1 and CDR2 are SGHDT and YYEEEE. The CDR3 contains 13 residues. The CDR3 nucleotides are TGTGCCAGCAGCACCCGGGACAGGGGTGGCTACACCTTC. Residues: CASSTRDRGGYTF.